This T cell receptor (beta chain) was retrieved from a study of T cells in localized non-small cell lung cancer. The germline gives CDR1 KGHSH, CDR2 LQKENI. The CDR3 is made up of 17 amino acids. General study points: Adjacent uninvolved lung had the highest clonality, suggesting focused antigen responses.

Profiling relied on immunoSEQ multiplex PCR, and the TCRdb table lists in-frame clones only, not all of them. Here the sample spans tens of thousands of clones, 80% to 90% being singletons. This clone has a handful of counts. What it binds is not known. A junction boundary mismatches the germline segment, possibly from a read error. The chain employs TRBV18 and TRBJ2-1; the match to TRBD2 covers 7 bases. This clonotype was obtained from a female donor over 55 with stage I lung adenocarcinoma. The sequenced sample was peripheral blood, obtained before any cancer treatment. Here the CDR3 reads CASSSPQRGSGYNEQFF. CDR3 DNA: TGTGCCAGCTCATCACCCCAACGCGGGAGTGGTTACAATGAGCAGTTCTTC.